A selection of T cell receptor beta chains follows, all from one sample in a study of identifying expanded T cells in peripheral blood. Profiling relied on immunoSEQ multiplex PCR, and the TCRdb table lists in-frame clones only, not all of them. The sample records 97,000 or so clones, around 88% being singletons. The material sequenced was blood. Receptors were obtained from a person between 18 and 75 years old in good health. Each CDR3 is given with its conserved first and last residue. A D gene is named only where the DNA matches it firmly. For some rows the clone size is stated as once, few or many, or as a class when expanded; others skip it.

d_gene,v_gene,abundance,j_gene,CDR3aa,CDR3nt
-,TRBV7-2,-,TRBJ2-3,CASSSPSLGRSTDTQYF,TGTGCCAGCAGCTCACCGAGCCTGGGCAGGAGCACAGATACGCAGTATTTT
-,TRBV19,few,TRBJ1-4,CASSIAMNEKLFF,TGTGCCAGTAGTATTGCCATGAATGAAAAACTGTTTTTT
-,TRBV5-8,-,TRBJ2-1,CASQTYQGNEQFF,TGTGCCAGCCAAACCTATCAGGGGAATGAGCAGTTCTTC
-,TRBV9,few,TRBJ2-3,CASSVGGDTQYF,TGTGCCAGCAGCGTAGGCGGGGATACGCAGTATTTT
-,TRBV4-3,few,TRBJ2-7,CASSQTIEGATYEQYF,TGCGCCAGCAGCCAAACTATCGAAGGGGCGACCTACGAGCAGTACTTC
TRBD2,TRBV4-1,-,TRBJ2-1,CASSTWGEGAYEQFF,TGCGCCAGCAGCACTTGGGGGGAGGGAGCCTATGAGCAGTTCTTC
-,TRBV9,-,TRBJ2-6,CASSDEGVTGANVLTF,TGTGCCAGCAGCGATGAAGGGGTAACCGGGGCCAACGTCCTGACTTTC
-,TRBV6-1,-,TRBJ1-5,CASTSIGISNQPQHF,TGTGCCAGCACCTCAATTGGGATTAGCAATCAGCCCCAGCATTTT
TRBD2,TRBV4-3,-,TRBJ2-1,CASSQDVAGGYYNEQFF,TGCGCCAGCAGCCAAGATGTAGCGGGGGGTTACTACAATGAGCAGTTCTTC
-,TRBV19,-,TRBJ2-1,CASSFLRGTNEQFF,TGTGCCAGTAGTTTCCTCAGGGGAACCAATGAGCAGTTCTTC
-,TRBV6-5,-,TRBJ1-2,CASSSPPPSGNYGYTF,TGTGCCAGCAGTTCACCCCCCCCTAGCGGCAACTATGGCTACACCTTC
TRBD1,TRBV7-3,-,TRBJ1-1,CASSRFLLDRGLTEAFF,TGTGCCAGCAGCCGTTTTTTATTAGACAGGGGGCTGACTGAAGCTTTCTTT
-,TRBV6-5,-,TRBJ1-3,CATSATVSGNTIYF,TGTGCCACCTCTGCGACAGTCTCTGGAAACACCATATATTTT
TRBD2,TRBV11-2,-,TRBJ2-7,CASSRTSGNEQYF,TGTGCCAGCAGCCGGACTAGCGGGAACGAGCAGTACTTC
-,TRBV11-1,-,TRBJ1-1,CASSFASTEAFF,TGTGCCAGCAGCTTCGCGTCTACTGAAGCTTTCTTT
TRBD1,TRBV9,once,TRBJ2-7,CASSTHRGGQGLTQQYF,TGTGCCAGCAGCACTCACCGGGGGGGACAGGGGCTGACACAGCAGTACTTC
TRBD1,TRBV19,once,TRBJ1-3,CASMERTGVSGNTIYF,TGTGCCAGTATGGAAAGGACAGGGGTTTCTGGAAACACCATATATTTT
-,TRBV30,-,TRBJ1-2,CAWRRTPSQYGYTF,TGTGCCTGGAGGCGAACCCCCAGTCAGTATGGCTACACCTTC
TRBD2,TRBV7-9,-,TRBJ2-3,CASSFSLAASTDTQYF,TGTGCCAGCAGCTTCTCACTAGCGGCTAGCACAGATACGCAGTATTTT
-,TRBV5-1,-,TRBJ2-1,CASSLAGRDEQFF,TGCGCCAGCAGCTTGGCAGGTAGGGATGAGCAGTTCTTC
TRBD1,TRBV5-1,-,TRBJ2-2,CASSLLQGQLFF,TGCGCCAGCAGCTTGTTACAGGGGCAACTGTTTTTT
TRBD1,TRBV9,-,TRBJ2-7,CASSAAGTGVFSYEQYF,TGTGCCAGCAGCGCAGCTGGGACAGGGGTTTTTAGCTACGAGCAGTACTTC
-,TRBV28,-,TRBJ2-5,CASSPGGPRQETQYF,TGTGCCAGCAGCCCCGGTGGGCCACGCCAAGAGACCCAGTACTTC